This TCR beta chain was obtained from a study of graft-versus-host responses after intestinal transplantation. Study background: Grafts that recipients had were multivisceral, liver-intestinal, or isolated intestinal transplants. Recipients uniformly received anti-thymocyte globulin induction, followed by tacrolimus and steroids for roughly 3 years. Study outcomes and limitations: Peak circulating GvH clone levels tracked with early post-transplant HvG declines. Detected in recipient marrow were GvH clones, some of which were first observed in ileum or blood.

TCRdb's copy holds only in-frame clones and misses some; the assay was immunoSEQ multiplex PCR. Here the sample spans some 35,000 clones, roughly 95% being singletons. As for this clone: The target antigen is unknown. The junction shows a germline mismatch at one end, possibly a read error.

This receptor was identified in a human donor who was the organ donor for an intestinal transplant. The sample was unstimulated CD4+ T cells sorted from spleen or lymph node cells, taken before transplant.

CDR3 DNA: TGCGCCAGCAGCCAAGTAGCAGGGGCTTATAATTCACCCCCCCACTTT. This codes for CASSQVAGAYNSPPHF. The chain uses TRBV4-1 and TRBJ1-6; D possibly corresponds to TRBD1 (6 bases). The CDR3 is 16 amino acids. Germline V gene data show CDR1 as MGHRA and CDR2 as YSYEKL.